This is a list of T cell receptor beta chains from one sample in a study of neurological immune-mediated disorders. TCRdb redid the calling of the 5' RACE reads with MiXCR, one entry per CDR3 protein. The sample has 70,000 to 90,000 distinct CDR3 sequences, 4.5% to 6.5% seen once; the top ten hold approximately 2.2%. The specimen sequenced was PBMCs. These receptors all come from a woman in her twenties or thirties with multiple sclerosis. Both conserved end residues are part of each CDR3. A D gene is named only where the DNA matches it firmly. Clone size is not always given. Where it is, it says once, few, many or a class for expanded clones.

v_call	j_call	clone_size	d_call	cdr3_aa	cdr3_nt
TRBV20-1	TRBJ2-5	many	TRBD1	CSARQDRAEETQYF	TGCAGTGCTAGACAAGACAGGGCCGAAGAGACCCAGTACTTC
TRBV20-1	TRBJ2-3	many	.	CSARDGGRVYTQYF	TGCAGTGCTAGAGATGGGGGGCGGGTATATACGCAGTATTTT
TRBV20-1	TRBJ2-1	few	TRBD2	CSARGQVGLERDYYNEQFF	TGCAGTGCTAGAGGCCAGGTGGGGCTTGAGCGGGATTACTACAATGAGCAGTTCTTC
TRBV5-6	TRBJ1-2	many	TRBD1	CASSPTGGPGYTF	TGTGCCAGCAGCCCGACAGGGGGCCCCGGCTACACCTTC
TRBV28	TRBJ2-2	many	.	CASIPWRDTGELFF	TGTGCCAGCATTCCCTGGAGGGACACCGGGGAGCTGTTTTTT
TRBV5-1	TRBJ2-5	many	.	CASSLAIGSGETQYF	TGCGCCAGCAGCTTGGCCATCGGTAGCGGAGAGACCCAGTACTTC
TRBV12-3/TRBV12-4	TRBJ2-3	many	.	CASRFVGDTQYF	TGTGCCAGCAGATTCGTAGGGGATACGCAGTATTTT
TRBV6-5	TRBJ1-1	many	.	CASSSPGPNTEAFF	TGTGCCAGCAGTTCGCCCGGCCCGAACACTGAAGCTTTCTTT
TRBV5-1	TRBJ2-7	.	.	CASSHQTGYEQYF	TGCGCCAGCAGCCACCAGACAGGCTACGAGCAGTACTTC
TRBV7-2	TRBJ2-3	many	.	CASSFHRSTDTQYF	TGTGCCAGCAGCTTCCACAGGTCCACAGATACGCAGTATTTT
TRBV20-1	TRBJ2-1	few	.	CSASGTRGEQFF	TGCAGTGCTAGTGGGACCAGGGGTGAGCAGTTCTTC
TRBV10-3	TRBJ1-3	.	.	CAISETGASGKNIYF	TGTGCCATCAGTGAGACAGGAGCCTCTGGAAAAAACATATATTTT
TRBV25-1	TRBJ2-7	many	.	CASSRFGGGREEQYF	TGTGCCAGCAGCCGCTTCGGAGGGGGGCGTGAGGAGCAGTACTTC
TRBV29-1	TRBJ2-2	many	.	CSGGNTGELFF	TGCAGTGGGGGCAACACCGGGGAGCTGTTTTTT
TRBV7-8	TRBJ2-1	.	.	CASSSAGVQFF	TGTGCCAGCAGCTCTGCCGGGGTACAGTTCTTC
TRBV19	TRBJ2-1	few	TRBD2	CASSSGLAQFF	TGTGCCAGTAGTTCGGGACTAGCGCAGTTCTTC
TRBV20-1	TRBJ2-1	many	.	CSASTDRLSEQFF	TGCAGTGCTAGTACCGACCGTCTCAGTGAGCAGTTCTTC
TRBV20-1	TRBJ1-6	many	.	CSASTQGRNSPLHF	TGCAGTGCTAGTACCCAGGGGAGAAATTCACCCCTCCACTTT
TRBV5-1	TRBJ2-5	many	TRBD2	CASSFVAGGLETQYF	TGCGCCAGCAGCTTTGTAGCGGGAGGATTGGAGACCCAGTACTTC
TRBV7-2	TRBJ1-5	many	.	CASSLAPAVNQPQHF	TGTGCCAGCAGCTTAGCGCCGGCCGTCAATCAGCCCCAGCATTTT
TRBV18	TRBJ2-1	.	TRBD1	CASSPWGQSVNEQFF	TGTGCCAGCTCCCCGTGGGGACAGTCGGTAAATGAGCAGTTCTTC
TRBV12-3/TRBV12-4	TRBJ1-5	many	.	CASSPENNQPQHF	TGTGCCAGCAGTCCCGAAAACAATCAGCCCCAGCATTTT
TRBV20-1	TRBJ2-6	.	.	CSAVVRPGANVLTF	TGCAGTGCTGTCGTCCGGCCTGGGGCCAACGTCCTGACTTTC
TRBV20-1	TRBJ2-5	many	.	CSASGLRQETQYF	TGCAGTGCTAGCGGGTTGCGACAAGAGACCCAGTACTTC
TRBV7-7	TRBJ2-6	.	.	CASSTTPSRNSSGANVLTF	TGTGCCAGCAGCACGACGCCTAGCCGCAACAGCTCTGGGGCCAACGTCCTGACTTTC
TRBV5-1	TRBJ2-2	many	TRBD2	CASSIGTSGGTGELFF	TGCGCCAGCAGCATTGGGACTAGCGGGGGCACCGGGGAGCTGTTTTTT
TRBV12-3/TRBV12-4	TRBJ2-3	many	.	CASSLVLGTQYF	TGTGCCAGCAGTTTGGTGCTGGGTACGCAGTATTTT
TRBV5-1	TRBJ2-2	many	.	CASSSGAAGELFF	TGCGCCAGCAGCTCCGGGGCGGCCGGGGAGCTGTTTTTT
TRBV11-2	TRBJ1-1	many	.	CASGHLDTEAFF	TGTGCCAGTGGGCATCTGGACACTGAAGCTTTCTTT
TRBV7-2	TRBJ2-5	many	.	CASSTGLGQETQYF	TGTGCCAGCAGCACCGGACTGGGCCAAGAGACCCAGTACTTC
TRBV5-1	TRBJ2-5	many	TRBD1	CASSPSGQGAWETQYF	TGCGCCAGCAGCCCATCTGGACAGGGGGCTTGGGAGACCCAGTACTTC